What follows are 30 T cell receptor beta chains derived from one specimen sequenced in a study of T-cell memory formation after mild COVID-19. TCRdb used MiXCR to reprocess the 5' RACE reads, holding one entry per CDR3 protein. The data show about 610,000 distinct CDR3 sequences, roughly 17% seen once. The specimen sequenced was PBMCs or a T cell subset sorted from them (not recorded which). These TCRs come from an adult woman who had mild COVID-19 (a few samples of this study predate the infection). Cell type and time point are not known.

The chain employs TRBV29-1 and TRBJ2-7, with 9 bases aligning to TRBD2. The CDR3 runs 14 residues. With 3 bases clipped from V and 4 bases from J, the junction kept 7 bases outside the gene matches. Germline assignment: CDR1 SQVTM and CDR2 ANQGSEA. The CDR3 spells CSVEAGTSRYEQYF. Written as DNA, the CDR3 is TGCAGCGTTGAGGCCGGGACTAGCAGATACGAGCAGTACTTC.

This clonotype was observed a handful of times. This chain connects TRBV24-1 to TRBJ2-1, with 10 bases aligning to TRBD2. V dropped 1 base and J dropped 7; count of bases not matched to a gene: 9. The germline V gene has CDR1 KGHDR and CDR2 SFDVKD. The CDR3 totals 17 residues. CDR3 region: CATSDFRSGRARNEQFF. Written as DNA, the CDR3 is TGTGCCACCAGTGATTTTCGAAGCGGGAGGGCCAGGAATGAGCAGTTCTTC.

This clonotype occurred a few times. This chain connects TRBV25-1 to TRBJ2-1; 10 nucleotides match TRBD2. The CDR3 sequence is 17 residues long. The ends lost 5 bases at V and 2 bases at J; junction bases unmatched: 9. The V gene's germline CDR1 is MGHDK and CDR2 SYGVNS. CDR3 bases: TGTGCCAGCAGTACATCCAGCGGGAGGGGGACCTACAATGAGCAGTTCTTC. Amino acid sequence: CASSTSSGRGTYNEQFF.

The rearrangement joins TRBV29-1 to TRBJ2-3, with D hard to call. The germline gives CDR1 SQVTM, CDR2 ANQGSEA. The CDR3 contains 13 residues. The V end lost 4 bases, the J end lost 2 bases, and 10 bases lay between the germline ends. The CDR3 DNA reads TGCAGCGTTGTCTCCCGAACCACAGATACGCAGTATTTT. This translates into CSVVSRTTDTQYF.

A few counts support this clonotype. The chain links TRBV11-3 to TRBJ2-1; weak D call: TRBD2 (7 bases). The CDR3 is 16 residues long. Trimming left V 3 bases short and J 4 bases short, with 16 bases between. Looked up from germline, CDR1 is SGHNT and CDR2 is YENEEA. This chain's CDR3 is CASSFYGGGTYNEQFF. The DNA for the CDR3 is TGTGCCAGCAGCTTTTACGGGGGAGGGACATACAATGAGCAGTTCTTC.

The J gene is TRBJ2-3, the V gene TRBV7-9; 8 bases align to TRBD1. Looked up from germline, CDR1 is SEHNR and CDR2 is FQNEAQ (reference sequence). This CDR3 contains 15 residues. The V and J ends lost 1 base and 5 bases, in that order; junction bases with no gene match: 5. CDR3 loop: CASSLGAGGGDTQYF. The CDR3 DNA reads TGTGCCAGCAGCTTAGGAGCAGGGGGCGGAGATACGCAGTATTTT.

This clonotype was seen a handful of times. Here the CDR3 DNA reads TGTGCCAGCAGTCGAGAGGTGGCAGGGAGCGACGAGCAGTACTTC. This encodes CASSREVAGSDEQYF. The rearrangement uses TRBV6-2 or TRBV6-3 and TRBJ2-7; D possibly uses TRBD1 or TRBD2 (5 bases each). V lost 5 bases and J lost 5, with 19 bases in between. Germline CDR1 MNHEY, CDR2 SVGEGT. The length of the CDR3 is 15 residues.

This clonotype came up a few times. The rearrangement uses TRBV20-1 and TRBJ1-6; tentative D call: TRBD1 (5 bases). This CDR3 is built from 14 residues. Trimming took off 0 bases at V and 7 bases at J, with 10 bases between the two ends. From germline, CDR1 is DFQATT and CDR2 SNEGSKA (reference sequence). In nucleotides, the CDR3 is TGCAGTGCTAGAGATCCAGGGACGAATTCACCCCTCCACTTT. This encodes CSARDPGTNSPLHF.

This chain joins TRBV10-3 and TRBJ2-2; D is uncertain. Germline V gives CDR1 ENHRY, CDR2 SYGVKD. This CDR3 spans 12 amino acids. V was pared by 8 bases and J by 2 bases, with 6 bases between. The CDR3 spells CAILLNTGELFF. The CDR3 DNA follows: TGTGCCATCTTGCTCAACACCGGGGAGCTGTTTTTT.

The chain combines TRBV7-9 with TRBJ1-1; TRBD1 agrees at 12 bases. The CDR3 sequence is 21 residues long. Trimming cost V 2 bases and J 6 bases; bases outside gene matches: 22. Germline V lookup: CDR1 SEHNR, CDR2 FQNEAQ (reference sequence). For the CDR3, the DNA is TGTGCCAGCAGCTTAACGCCAGGGACAGGGGGCCTGGGTGTCACACCACCTGAAGCTTTCTTT. Translating gives CASSLTPGTGGLGVTPPEAFF.

The rearrangement uses TRBV29-1 and TRBJ2-1, with 10 nucleotides matching TRBD1. The CDR3 runs to 12 residues. Unmatched junction bases numbered 3, after V lost 7 bases and J lost 6 bases. From germline, CDR1 is SQVTM and CDR2 ANQGSEA. The CDR3 spells CSGQGATNEQFF. The DNA of the CDR3 is TGCAGCGGACAGGGGGCAACCAATGAGCAGTTCTTC.

This clonotype was seen ten or more times. CDR3: CASSFPGADTQYF. CDR3 sequence (DNA): TGTGCCAGCAGCTTTCCCGGCGCAGATACGCAGTATTTT. The chain combines TRBV7-6 with TRBJ2-3; D gene unclear. Between the trimmed V and J ends, which lost 3 bases and 4 bases, there was a span of 8 bases. Germline lookup yields CDR1 SGHVS and CDR2 FNYEAQ. CDR3 length: 13 residues.

This chain connects TRBV5-1 to TRBJ2-7; 7 bases are shared with TRBD2. This CDR3 contains 13 residues. Germline lookup yields CDR1 SGHRS and CDR2 YFSETQ. The trim removed 7 bases at V and 5 bases at J, leaving 9 bases unmatched. The CDR3: CASGLREIDEQYF. CDR3 nucleotide sequence: TGCGCCAGCGGTTTGCGGGAGATCGACGAGCAGTACTTC.

In this sample, this clonotype turned up a few times. The chain is built from TRBV7-8 and TRBJ1-1; a possible D gene is TRBD1 (5 bases). Between the trimmed V and J ends, which lost 4 bases and 0 bases, there was a span of 12 bases. This CDR3 has 15 amino acids. Germline V gene lookup returns CDR1 SGHVS and CDR2 FQNEAQ. Written as DNA, the CDR3 is TGTGCCAGCAGCTCCCTTGGGACCATGAACACTGAAGCTTTCTTT. Translated, it gives CASSSLGTMNTEAFF.

This clonotype has only a few counts. V and J are TRBV30 and TRBJ1-1; D gene unclear. V shed 3 bases and J shed 4 bases, with 15 bases lying between them. Germline CDR1 is GTSNPN and CDR2 is SVGIG (reference sequence). This CDR3 comprises 14 residues. The CDR3, as DNA: TGTGCCTGGAGCGCTAAAGGGTGGAGCACTGAAGCTTTCTTT. Its protein is CAWSAKGWSTEAFF.

The chain employs TRBV5-5 and TRBJ1-5; maybe TRBD1 (6 bases). This CDR3 spans 15 amino acids. CDR1 and CDR2 (germline): SGHKS, YYEKEE (reference sequence). The V end was cut by 4 bases, the J end by 1 base, with 12 bases between. In DNA form, the CDR3 reads TGTGCCAGCAGCGGACCCGGGACAAGCAATCAGCCCCAGCATTTT. Its protein product is CASSGPGTSNQPQHF.

The chain recombines TRBV19 with TRBJ2-7; TRBD2 agrees at 13 bases. V trimming: 5 bases; J trimming: 3 bases; junction bases outside the gene matches: 7. Germline V gene data show CDR1 as LNHDA and CDR2 as SQIVND (reference sequence). The CDR3 has 16 amino acids. The CDR3 region is CASSSRTSGRNYEQYF. The CDR3 nucleotides read TGTGCCAGTAGTTCCCGGACTAGCGGGAGAAACTACGAGCAGTACTTC. Supplemented by reference TRBV19 and TRBJ2-7, the full variable domain reads DGGITQSPKYLFRKEGQNVTLSCEQNLNHDAMYWYRQDPGQGLRLIYYSQIVNDFQKGDIAEGYSVSREKKESFPLTVTSAQKNPTAFYLCASSSRTSGRNYEQYFGPGTRLTVT.

The chain has TRBV5-4 and TRBJ1-1; 8 positions agree with TRBD1. Germline V gene sequence: CDR1 SGHNT, CDR2 YYREEE (reference sequence). The CDR3 is 14 amino acids. The junction had 7 bases not matched to a gene; V was cut back by 3 bases and J by 6 bases. The CDR3 DNA follows: TGTGCCAGCAGCTGGCCAGACAGGGGCCCTGAAGCTTTCTTT. This translates into CASSWPDRGPEAFF. Full variable domain (rest looked up from reference TRBV5-4 and TRBJ1-1): ETGVTQSPTHLIKTRGQQVTLRCSSQSGHNTVSWYQQALGQGPQFIFQYYREEENGRGNFPPRFSGLQFPNYSSELNVNALELDDSALYLCASSWPDRGPEAFFGQGTRLTVV.

V and J are TRBV29-1 and TRBJ1-2; 7 nucleotides align to TRBD1. This CDR3 has 13 residues. CDR1 and CDR2 from the germline V gene are SQVTM and ANQGSEA. Unmatched junction bases numbered 8, after V lost 6 bases and J lost 4 bases. CDR3: CSVDTGVVYGYTF. The DNA of the CDR3 is TGCAGCGTGGATACAGGGGTTGTCTATGGCTACACCTTC.

This clonotype was detected a few times. The genes are TRBV3-1 and TRBJ1-1, with D maybe TRBD1 (5 bases). V gave up 2 bases and J gave up 5 bases, with 9 bases separating them. Germline loops: CDR1 LGHDT, CDR2 YNNKEL (reference sequence). CDR3 size: 13 residues. The CDR3 nucleotides are TGTGCCAGCAGCCAAACAGGTCCTACTGAAGCTTTCTTT. Protein: CASSQTGPTEAFF.

The V and J genes are TRBV20-1 and TRBJ2-7; 8 bases map to TRBD1. V shed 3 bases and J 2 bases; nucleotides not matched to a gene: 9. CDR1 DFQATT and CDR2 SNEGSKA come from the germline V gene (reference sequence). The CDR3 is made up of 15 amino acids. CDR3 sequence reads: CSARTGELTPYEQYF. The CDR3, as DNA: TGCAGTGCTAGGACAGGGGAACTTACCCCCTACGAGCAGTACTTC.

In this sample, this clonotype turned up a few times. The chain employs TRBV5-1 and TRBJ1-1; 7 bases match TRBD1. The germline V gene encodes CDR1 SGHRS and CDR2 YFSETQ. This CDR3 contains 14 residues. After removal of 4 bases from V and 8 bases from J, the junction contained 11 bases not matched to a gene. CDR3 sequence: CASSPNTSDREAFF. The DNA for the CDR3 is TGCGCCAGCAGCCCCAATACCTCGGACAGGGAAGCTTTCTTT.

The chain joins TRBV20-1 to TRBJ2-3, with TRBD2 matching 7 bases. V lost 6 bases and J lost 5; bases outside the gene matches: 17. The germline V gene encodes CDR1 DFQATT and CDR2 SNEGSKA (reference sequence). The CDR3 totals 16 residues. The DNA of the CDR3 is TGCAGTGCAAGTGGCCGAGCGGGGCCGGGGGAAGATACGCAGTATTTT. Translated: CSASGRAGPGEDTQYF.

This clonotype was seen a few times. The V call is TRBV6-6, the J call TRBJ2-1; no clear D gene. There are 15 residues in the CDR3. Per the germline V gene, CDR1 is MNHNY and CDR2 is SVGAGI (reference sequence). V dropped 0 bases and J dropped 7 bases, with 13 bases sitting between them. The CDR3 sequence is CASSYSGKSGNEQFF. In DNA form, the CDR3 reads TGTGCCAGCAGTTACTCCGGAAAGTCTGGGAATGAGCAGTTCTTC.

The rearrangement links TRBV19 to TRBJ1-4, with no clear D. CDR3 length: 12 residues. Trimming stripped 6 bases from V and 8 bases from J, with 10 bases between. Germline V CDR1 and CDR2: LNHDA, SQIVND (reference sequence). The CDR3: CASSALGEKLFF. DNA of the CDR3: TGTGCCAGTAGCGCTCTCGGCGAAAAACTGTTTTTT.

This clonotype was found a few times. This chain links TRBV6-2 or TRBV6-3 with TRBJ2-3, with 8 bases lining up with TRBD2. Germline V CDR1 and CDR2: MNHEY, SVGEGT. There are 16 residues in the CDR3. The V and J ends lost 6 bases and 3 bases, in that order; junction bases with no gene match: 11. The CDR3 DNA reads as TGTGCCAGCAGCCCCCTTGGGAGCGGGAGTACAGATACGCAGTATTTT. This encodes CASSPLGSGSTDTQYF.

The rearrangement uses TRBV3-1 and TRBJ1-6, with D possibly matching TRBD1 (6 bases). From germline, CDR1 is LGHDT and CDR2 YNNKEL (reference sequence). The CDR3 consists of 12 residues. Trimming stripped 3 bases from V and 16 bases from J, with 13 bases between. The CDR3 DNA sequence: TGTGCCAGCAGCCAGCTAGGACAGCCTCTCCACTTT. This gives the protein CASSQLGQPLHF.

The rearrangement links TRBV7-9 to TRBJ1-6; D gene unclear. The length of the CDR3 is 16 residues. CDR1 is SEHNR and CDR2 is FQNEAQ in the germline V gene (reference sequence). Between the trimmed V and J ends, which lost 5 bases and 6 bases, there was a span of 17 bases. The CDR3 DNA follows: TGTGCCAGCAGCCCTCCGCTTGGGGTGGCTAATTCACCCCTCCACTTT. This codes for CASSPPLGVANSPLHF.

This clonotype was counted only a few times. The chain is built from TRBV12-3 or TRBV12-4 and TRBJ2-2, with no clear D. The CDR3 covers 12 residues. V dropped 6 bases and J dropped 4 bases, with 6 bases sitting between them. This CDR3 is CASSYITGELFF. Written as DNA, the CDR3 is TGTGCCAGCAGCTATATCACCGGGGAGCTGTTTTTT.

This clonotype showed up many times. The rearrangement uses TRBV7-9 and TRBJ2-7, with D hard to call. Germline CDR1 SEHNR, CDR2 FQNEAQ (reference sequence). CDR3 length: 12 amino acids. Deletions cut 5 bases from V and 5 bases from J, with 10 bases between. CDR3 residues: CASSRSGHEQYF. The CDR3 region has the DNA TGTGCCAGCAGCCGTTCTGGCCACGAGCAGTACTTC.